The clone carrying this TCR beta chain was seen more than once but under ten times. What it binds is unknown. This sample was included in a study of response to subunit inactivated influenza vaccine. Whole-study findings and limits: Each seasonal influenza vaccination recruits few new T cells, the authors suggested.

There are 14 residues in the CDR3. With 5 bases removed from V and 2 bases from J, the gap between germline ends came to 13 bases. The germline gives CDR1 SEHNR, CDR2 FQNEAQ (reference sequence). TCRdb recomputed calls from the RT-PCR reads with MiXCR, one row per CDR3 protein. The sample records 610,000 or so distinct CDR3 sequences, around 15% being singletons. Specimen: PBMCs from blood, collected less than 13 days after vaccination. The TCR sequence derives from a man aged 50-59 years who received an inactivated influenza vaccine. This rearrangement joins TRBV7-9 to TRBJ2-7; a weak D match, TRBD2 (6 bases). In DNA form, the CDR3 reads TGTGCCAGCAGCAAAGACGGGAGCCCCTACGAGCAGTACTTC. Its protein product is CASSKDGSPYEQYF.